These 30 T cell receptor beta chains originate from one sample sequenced in a study of cytomegalovirus exposure and HLA in healthy donors. With 60 Vbeta and 13 Jbeta primers, the PCR was carried out. The repertoire was sequenced with immunoSEQ multiplex PCR; TCRdb's copy has only in-frame clones and lacks some. The sample records approximately 140,000 clones, 88% being singletons. Sequences were obtained from PBMCs. These receptors were collected from a woman in her thirties or forties in good health and CMV-seronegative.

V and J are TRBV4-2 and TRBJ2-7; D perhaps matches TRBD2 (5 bases). The CDR3 has 16 amino acids. The V end lost 3 bases, the J end lost 0 bases, and 15 bases lay between the germline ends. Germline lookup yields CDR1 LGHNA and CDR2 YNFKEQ. The CDR3 protein is CASSHSSNGDSYEQYF. CDR3 DNA: TGTGCCAGCAGCCATAGTTCGAACGGGGACTCCTACGAGCAGTACTTC.

The genes are TRBV11-2 and TRBJ2-7, with 7 bases that match TRBD2. Germline lookup yields CDR1 SGHAT and CDR2 FQNNGV. This CDR3 region has 14 residues. V was pared by 8 bases and J by 3 bases, with 10 bases of the junction left unmatched. The CDR3 bases are TGTGCCAGCGGTGGACTAGTGGGATTCTACGAGCAGTACTTC. Residues: CASGGLVGFYEQYF.

The rearrangement uses TRBV21-1 and TRBJ1-1; the listed D gene, TRBD1, was not tested against the DNA. TRBV21-1 is recorded as a pseudogene. This CDR3 comprises 22 residues. The CDR3 sequence is CASSSTSVPYSTDRWMNTEAFF. CDR3 in DNA: TGTGCCAGCAGCAGCACTTCGGTCCCATACTCTACGGACAGGTGGATGAACACTGAAGCTTTCTTT.

The CDR3 DNA is TGCAGCGTTGACGTCGGGGGGTCGGCTGAAGCTTTCTTT. This encodes CSVDVGGSAEAFF. The rearrangement uses TRBV29-1 and TRBJ1-1; possible D gene TRBD1, 5 bases. From germline, CDR1 is SQVTM and CDR2 ANQGSEA. The CDR3 has 13 amino acids. Trimming removed 3 bases from V and 6 bases from J, with 14 bases in between.

V gene TRBV27 combines with J gene TRBJ2-7; TRBD2 matches at 10 bases. The J segment lost 0 bases and the V segment lost 6 bases, leaving 14 bases of the junction unmatched. CDR3 length: 18 residues. CDR1 MNHEY and CDR2 SMNVEV come from the germline V gene (reference sequence). The CDR3 DNA follows: TGTGCCAGCAGCATACGCCCCCTCCGACTAGCGGGCTCCTACGAGCAGTACTTC. It translates to CASSIRPLRLAGSYEQYF.

The chain employs TRBV4-3 and TRBJ2-7; D gene ambiguous. Germline CDR1 LGHNA, CDR2 YSLEER. Trimming removed 0 bases at V and 7 bases at J, with 10 bases between. This CDR3 has 13 amino acids. The CDR3: CASSQDNFGEQYF. In DNA form, the CDR3 reads TGCGCCAGCAGCCAAGATAACTTCGGGGAGCAGTACTTC.

The chain recombines TRBV6-1 with TRBJ2-5, with 8 bases matching TRBD1. The V gene's germline CDR1 is MNHNS and CDR2 SASEGT. This CDR3 comprises 16 residues. Trimming at V came to 2 bases and at J to 5 bases, leaving 10 bases not matched to a gene. The CDR3 nucleotides read TGTGCCAGCAGTGAAAAGGTCGACAGGGGTGGTGAGACCCAGTACTTC. The encoded protein is CASSEKVDRGGETQYF.

The genes are TRBV27 and TRBJ1-4; perhaps TRBD1 as D (5 bases). V lost 1 base and J lost 14, with 14 bases in between. The CDR3 totals 13 residues. Germline V lookup: CDR1 MNHEY, CDR2 SMNVEV (reference sequence). The CDR3 loop reads CASSLLGGSTLFF. CDR3 nucleotide sequence: TGTGCCAGCAGTTTATTGGGGGGAAGTACGCTGTTTTTT.

This clone occurred once. The genes are TRBV30 and TRBJ2-1; TRBD2 matches at 10 bases. This CDR3 contains 14 residues. Looked up from germline, CDR1 is GTSNPN and CDR2 is SVGIG (reference sequence). V lost 6 bases to trimming and J lost 1 base; unmatched junction nucleotides: 3. Written as DNA, the CDR3 is TGTGCCTGCCGGACTAGCGGATCCTACAATGAGCAGTTCTTC. Its protein is CACRTSGSYNEQFF.

The chain joins TRBV29-1 to TRBJ2-1; 10 bases line up with TRBD1. The CDR3 runs 12 residues. Trimming at V came to 6 bases and at J to 6 bases, leaving 2 bases not matched to a gene. Germline V gene data show CDR1 as SQVTM and CDR2 as ANQGSEA. CDR3 sequence reads: CSVRTGGNEQFF. The CDR3 DNA sequence: TGCAGCGTGCGGACAGGGGGCAATGAGCAGTTCTTC.

The gene calls are TRBV27 and TRBJ2-2; 8 bases are shared with TRBD1. The CDR3 contains 17 residues. The ends lost 2 bases at V and 4 bases at J; junction bases unmatched: 9. Germline V lookup: CDR1 MNHEY, CDR2 SMNVEV (reference sequence). The CDR3 spells CASSLRTGLGGTGELFF. CDR3 bases: TGTGCCAGCAGTTTAAGGACAGGGTTAGGTGGCACCGGGGAGCTGTTTTTT.

In its sample, this clone was seen a few times. The chain uses TRBV4-1 and TRBJ2-7; TRBD1 is a possible D gene (5 bases). This CDR3 has 15 amino acids. Germline V CDR1 and CDR2: MGHRA, YSYEKL. V lost 1 base to trimming and J lost 5 bases, with 15 bases between them. Written as DNA, the CDR3 is TGCGCCAGCAGCCAAGTCGGGCAGGGTGAACACGAGCAGTACTTC. Amino acid sequence: CASSQVGQGEHEQYF.

The chain joins TRBV7-5 to TRBJ2-7; the DNA was not compared with TRBD2, the D call given in the table. TRBV7-5 is a documented pseudogene. The CDR3 sequence is 15 residues long. The CDR3 spells CARSLEGRGVGEQYF. CDR3 nucleotides: TGTGCCAGAAGCTTAGAAGGGCGGGGGGTCGGCGAGCAGTACTTC.

The CDR3 loop reads CASSSLRGNTEAFF. In DNA, the CDR3 is TGCGCCAGCAGCTCTCTAAGGGGTAACACTGAAGCTTTCTTT. The chain employs TRBV5-1 and TRBJ1-1; TRBD1 might be the D (5 bases). The CDR3 runs to 14 residues. CDR1 SGHRS and CDR2 YFSETQ come from the germline V gene. V lost 3 bases, J lost 2 bases, and 11 bases lay in between.

The chain joins TRBV5-1 to TRBJ1-4, with D possibly TRBD1 on 6 matching bases. The CDR3 is 14 amino acids. Trimming took off 5 bases at V and 1 base at J, with 9 bases between the two ends. Germline V gives CDR1 SGHRS, CDR2 YFSETQ. CDR3 in DNA: TGCGCCAGCAGAGAACAGGGAACTAATGAAAAACTGTTTTTT. Protein: CASREQGTNEKLFF.

This chain links TRBV5-1 with TRBJ2-5, with D perhaps TRBD2 (5 bases). V shed 0 bases and J shed 3 bases, with 12 bases lying between them. CDR1 and CDR2 from the germline V gene are SGHRS and YFSETQ. This CDR3 region has 15 residues. The CDR3 region has the DNA TGCGCCAGCAGCTTGGAAGGAACGGAGGAAGAGACCCAGTACTTC. This codes for CASSLEGTEEETQYF.

The rearrangement links TRBV7-6 to TRBJ1-5, with TRBD1 matching 11 bases. The CDR3 covers 15 residues. Germline V gene sequence: CDR1 SGHVS, CDR2 FNYEAQ. The V and J ends lost 5 bases and 2 bases, in that order; junction bases with no gene match: 2. The CDR3 here is CASSPGQGGNQPQHF. The CDR3 DNA reads as TGTGCCAGCAGCCCGGGACAGGGGGGCAATCAGCCCCAGCATTTT.

The chain joins TRBV7-2 to TRBJ2-7, with unresolved D. V was shortened by 3 bases and J by 2 bases, with 14 bases between the two germline ends. CDR3 length equals 15 residues. Germline loops: CDR1 SGHTA, CDR2 FQGNSA. CDR3 DNA: TGTGCCAGCAGCTTTGGGTCCAGCGTCGCCTACGAGCAGTACTTC. Protein sequence: CASSFGSSVAYEQYF. Filled out from reference TRBV7-2 and TRBJ2-7, the complete variable domain reads GAGVSQSPSNKVTEKGKDVELRCDPISGHTALYWYRQSLGQGLEFLIYFQGNSAPDKSGLPSDRFSAERTGGSVSTLTIQRTQQEDSAVYLCASSFGSSVAYEQYFGPGTRLTVT.

This clone was picked up one time. As DNA, the CDR3 is TGTGCCAGCAGCTACGGAAGACGGGAGGGCCGCTACGAGCAGTACTTC. Its translation: CASSYGRREGRYEQYF. This chain connects TRBV5-4 to TRBJ2-7, with TRBD2 matching 8 bases. Germline CDR1 SGHNT, CDR2 YYREEE (reference sequence). This CDR3 is built from 16 residues. J gave up 3 bases and V 3 bases, and 11 bases lay outside the gene matches.

This chain links TRBV19 with TRBJ2-1, with D possibly TRBD2 on 6 matching bases. The V and J ends lost 1 base and 12 bases respectively, with 22 bases between them. Germline V gene lookup returns CDR1 LNHDA and CDR2 SQIVND (reference sequence). The CDR3 totals 16 residues. CDR3 amino acids: CASSIGEDTGLWGQFF. The CDR3 nucleotides are TGTGCCAGTAGTATAGGGGAGGACACGGGGCTGTGGGGGCAGTTCTTC.

The chain has TRBV7-2 and TRBJ2-1; 11 bases fit TRBD2. The CDR3 spans 15 residues. The germline V gene has CDR1 SGHTA and CDR2 FQGNSA. V was pared by 5 bases and J by 5 bases, with 5 bases of the junction left unmatched. The CDR3, as DNA: TGTGCCAGCAGCAGAAGACTAGCGGGGAACAATGAGCAGTTCTTC. This translates into CASSRRLAGNNEQFF.

With regard to this clone: At one of its ends the junction is not consistent with the germline gene, which may arise from a read error. V and J are TRBV7-9 and TRBJ1-2; maybe TRBD1 (6 bases). Germline V CDR1 and CDR2: SEHNR, FQNEAQ (reference sequence). The CDR3 extends over 15 amino acids. In DNA, the CDR3 is TGTTCCAGCAGCTTAGGAGTTGCAGGGGCCTATGGCTACACCTTC. Residues: CSSSLGVAGAYGYTF.

The genes are TRBV11-2 and TRBJ1-1; D is perhaps TRBD1 (5 bases). V gave up 5 bases and J gave up 1 base, with 8 bases separating them. Germline CDR1 and CDR2: SGHAT and FQNNGV. The CDR3 spans 13 residues. The CDR3 DNA reads as TGTGCCAGCAGCCATGACAGGAACACTGAAGCTTTCTTT. Translated: CASSHDRNTEAFF. Drawing the rest from reference TRBV11-2 and TRBJ1-1, the complete variable domain is EAGVAQSPRYKIIEKRQSVAFWCNPISGHATLYWYQQILGQGPKLLIQFQNNGVVDDSQLPKDRFSAERLKGVDSTLKIQPAKLEDSAVYLCASSHDRNTEAFFGQGTRLTVV.

The chain couples TRBV5-4 to TRBJ2-1; 9 bases map to TRBD2. V lost 4 bases and J lost 7; bases outside the gene matches: 12. This CDR3 is 16 amino acids long. Germline CDR1 and CDR2: SGHNT and YYREEE (reference sequence). DNA for the CDR3: TGTGCCAGCAGCCTGGACCTAGCGGGATTCCGGAATGAGCAGTTCTTC. It encodes CASSLDLAGFRNEQFF.

This sequence joins TRBV11-2 and TRBJ1-5; D is possibly TRBD1 (5 bases). Per the germline V gene, CDR1 is SGHAT and CDR2 is FQNNGV. V gave up 3 bases and J gave up 5 bases, with 8 bases separating them. The CDR3 totals 13 residues. CDR3 sequence reads: CASSLTDDQPQHF. The CDR3 DNA reads as TGTGCCAGCAGCTTGACAGACGATCAGCCCCAGCATTTT.

The J gene is TRBJ2-7, the V gene TRBV7-9; TRBD1 agrees at 7 bases. The CDR3 totals 12 residues. Germline lookup yields CDR1 SEHNR and CDR2 FQNEAQ (reference sequence). With 5 bases clipped from V and 3 bases from J, the junction kept 1 base outside the gene matches. CDR3 region: CASSRQGYEQYF. The CDR3 nucleotides read TGTGCCAGCAGCCGACAGGGCTACGAGCAGTACTTC.

The chain couples TRBV9 to TRBJ2-3; 10 nucleotides agree with TRBD2. The trim removed 5 bases at V and 4 bases at J, leaving 10 bases unmatched. From germline, CDR1 is SGDLS and CDR2 YYNGEE. This CDR3 is built from 16 residues. The CDR3 sequence is CASSWGASGSSDTQYF. The CDR3 DNA reads as TGTGCCAGCAGTTGGGGGGCTAGCGGGAGTTCAGATACGCAGTATTTT.

The J gene is TRBJ2-1, the V gene TRBV7-2; 10 positions agree with TRBD2. J was trimmed by 8 bases and V by 5 bases; bases with no gene match: 9. This CDR3 has 15 residues. Germline CDR1 is SGHTA and CDR2 is FQGNSA. The CDR3 DNA is TGTGCCAGCAGCAAGATAGCGGGGGGACAAGATGAGCAGTTCTTC. Translating gives CASSKIAGGQDEQFF.

This clone has a handful of counts. The chain links TRBV7-9 to TRBJ2-1; TRBD2 matches 10 bases. J lost 4 bases, V lost 6 bases, and 15 bases had no gene match. This CDR3 contains 18 residues. The germline CDR1 and CDR2 sequences are SEHNR and FQNEAQ (reference sequence). CDR3 nucleotide sequence: TGTGCCAGCAGTCGCCGTGGTGAGCGGGAGGGGTATTACAATGAGCAGTTCTTC. Encoded protein: CASSRRGEREGYYNEQFF. The entire variable domain, with the rest obtained from reference TRBV7-9 and TRBJ2-1, is as follows: DTGVSQNPRHKITKRGQNVTFRCDPISEHNRLYWYRQTLGQGPEFLTYFQNEAQLEKSRLLSDRFSAERPKGSFSTLEIQRTEQGDSAMYLCASSRRGEREGYYNEQFFGPGTRLTVL.

V usage is TRBV5-8 and J usage is TRBJ1-1, with 7 bases matching TRBD1. Trimming removed 1 base from V and 0 bases from J; junction bases left unmatched: 0. CDR1 and CDR2 (germline): SGHTS, YDEGEE. The CDR3 covers 14 residues. CDR3 nucleotide sequence: TGTGCCAGCAGCTTGACAGGGGTGAACACTGAAGCTTTCTTT. Translated: CASSLTGVNTEAFF.